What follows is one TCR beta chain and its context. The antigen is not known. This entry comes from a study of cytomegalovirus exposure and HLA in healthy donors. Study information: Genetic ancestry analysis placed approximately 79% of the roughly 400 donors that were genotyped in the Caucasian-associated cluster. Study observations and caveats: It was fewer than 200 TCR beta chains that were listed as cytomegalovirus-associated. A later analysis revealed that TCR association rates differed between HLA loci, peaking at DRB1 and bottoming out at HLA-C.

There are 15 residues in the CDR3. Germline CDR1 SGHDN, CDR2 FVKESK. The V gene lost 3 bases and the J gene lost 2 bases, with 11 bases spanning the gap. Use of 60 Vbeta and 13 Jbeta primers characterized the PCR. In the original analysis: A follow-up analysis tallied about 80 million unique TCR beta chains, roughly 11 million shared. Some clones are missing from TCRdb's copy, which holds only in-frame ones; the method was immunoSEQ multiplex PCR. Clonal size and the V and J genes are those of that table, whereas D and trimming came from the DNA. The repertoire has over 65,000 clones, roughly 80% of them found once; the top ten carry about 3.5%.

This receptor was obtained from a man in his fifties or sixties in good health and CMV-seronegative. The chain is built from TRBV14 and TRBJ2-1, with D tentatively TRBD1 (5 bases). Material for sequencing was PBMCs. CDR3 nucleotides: TGTGCCAGCAGCCATCGGCAGGGTACCTACAATGAGCAGTTCTTC. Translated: CASSHRQGTYNEQFF.